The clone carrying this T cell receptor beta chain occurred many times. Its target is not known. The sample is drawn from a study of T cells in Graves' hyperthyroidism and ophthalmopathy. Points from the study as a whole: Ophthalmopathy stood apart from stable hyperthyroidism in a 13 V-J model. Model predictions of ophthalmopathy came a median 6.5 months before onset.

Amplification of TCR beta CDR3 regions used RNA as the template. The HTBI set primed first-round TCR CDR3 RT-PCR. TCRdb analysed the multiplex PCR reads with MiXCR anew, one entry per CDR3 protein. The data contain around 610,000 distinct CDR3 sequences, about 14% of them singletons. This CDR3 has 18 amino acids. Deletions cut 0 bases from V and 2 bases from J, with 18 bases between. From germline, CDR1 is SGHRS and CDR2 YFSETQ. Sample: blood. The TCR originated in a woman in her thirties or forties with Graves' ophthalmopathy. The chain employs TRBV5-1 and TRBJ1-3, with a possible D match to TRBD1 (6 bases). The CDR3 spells CASSLEVLGARPGNTIYF. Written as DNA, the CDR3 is TGCGCCAGCAGCTTGGAAGTGCTGGGGGCCCGTCCTGGAAACACCATATATTTT.